This T cell receptor beta chain is drawn from a study of vaccination effects on CD4 cells after COVID-19. At the level of the study: Post-vaccine sampling occurred a median 72 days after the second dose.

Within the ViraFEST assay, antigen-specific CD4+ T cells underwent expansion with viral peptide pools prior to sequencing. Culture lasted under 13 days before CD4+ T cell isolation. The cohort was immunized with two doses of either the BNT162b2 or mRNA-1273 vaccine. Neither prior SARS-CoV-2 infection nor positive nucleocapsid antibodies were present in the vaccine recipients. PBMC cultures contained around 2 million cells per well, approximately 10 IU/ml IL-2 and about 9.7 ug/ml peptides. Clones were sequenced by immunoSEQ multiplex PCR, and TCRdb holds only the in-frame ones, with some missing. The sample comprises about 46,000 clones, about 70% of which are singletons, and about 14% rests with the top ten. Germline CDR1 and CDR2: SGHTA and FQGNSA. CDR3 length equals 15 residues. Trimming removed 1 base from V and 2 bases from J, with 11 bases in between. To note about this clone: Its specificity is unknown.

The V and J genes are TRBV7-2 and TRBJ2-5; possible D gene TRBD2, 6 bases. Sample: CD4+ T cells from PBMCs cultured with HCoV-OC43 spike peptides, taken after COVID-19 vaccination. Subset in this sample: HCoV-OC43 spike overlapping peptide pool stimulation. The origin of this receptor is a human donor who received a COVID-19 vaccine. CDR3 in amino acids: CASSLVSGAQETQYF. CDR3 sequence (DNA): TGTGCCAGCAGCTTAGTATCGGGAGCGCAAGAGACCCAGTACTTC.